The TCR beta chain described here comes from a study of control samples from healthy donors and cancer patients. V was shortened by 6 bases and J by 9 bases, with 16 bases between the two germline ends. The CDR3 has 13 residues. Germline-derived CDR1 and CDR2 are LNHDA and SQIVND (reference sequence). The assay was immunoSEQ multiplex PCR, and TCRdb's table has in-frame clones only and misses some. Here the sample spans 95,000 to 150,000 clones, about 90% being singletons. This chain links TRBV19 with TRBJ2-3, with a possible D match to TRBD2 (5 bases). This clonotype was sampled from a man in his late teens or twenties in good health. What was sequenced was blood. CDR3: CASSLLGSRTQYF. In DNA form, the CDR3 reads TGTGCCAGTAGCTTACTAGGATCGAGAACGCAGTATTTT.